Following are 8 T cell receptor beta chains from one sample sequenced in a study of T cell changes during pregnancy in multiple sclerosis. Profiled with immunoSEQ multiplex PCR; TCRdb holds only in-frame clones, not every one. The data contain fewer than 40,000 clones, 91% of them singletons. The sample consisted of CD4+ T cells from peripheral blood mononuclear cells, taken in the second trimester of pregnancy. The receptor set was obtained from a female donor in good health, enrolled as a control in a pregnancy study.

V and J are TRBV7-9 and TRBJ2-7; D is unclear. Per germline, CDR1 SEHNR and CDR2 FQNEAQ (reference sequence). This CDR3 has 12 amino acids. Trimming left V 5 bases short and J 8 bases short, with 13 bases between. The CDR3 bases are TGTGCCAGCAGCGAGTCTCGGGTGAAGCAGTACTTC. This encodes CASSESRVKQYF.

The chain recombines TRBV18 with TRBJ1-2; D gene ambiguous. This CDR3 region has 15 residues. The V gene lost 1 base and the J gene lost 8 bases, with 17 bases spanning the gap. The germline gives CDR1 KGHSH, CDR2 LQKENI. The CDR3: CASSPLDSASHGYTF. CDR3 DNA sequence: TGTGCCAGCTCACCACTGGACTCCGCCTCTCACGGCTACACCTTC.

Note on this clone: One end of the junction is discordant with germline, which a read error may explain. CDR3 sequence: CASGMGQGSF. CDR3 nucleotide sequence: TGTGCCAGCGGTATGGGACAGGGCAGCTTC. V and J are TRBV28 and TRBJ2-7; 9 nucleotides agree with TRBD1. Germline-derived CDR1 and CDR2 are MDHEN and SYDVKM. This CDR3 spans 10 amino acids. The variable domain in full, completed from reference TRBV28 and TRBJ2-7, reads DVKVTQSSRYLVKRTGEKVFLECVQDMDHENMFWYRQDPGLGLRLIYFSYDVKMKEKGDIPEGYSVSREKKERFSLILESASTNQTSMYLCASGMGQGSFGPGTRLTVT.

The chain joins TRBV9 to TRBJ1-1, with D possibly TRBD1 on 6 matching bases. Germline V gene data show CDR1 as SGDLS and CDR2 as YYNGEE. The CDR3 runs 17 residues. V was cut by 2 bases and J by 5 bases, with 22 bases left in between. CDR3 coding DNA: TGTGCCAGCAGCGTTATTGGACACAGGGCCGAACGAACTGAAGCTTTCTTT. As protein: CASSVIGHRAERTEAFF.

This clone turned up a few times. The chain recombines TRBV30 with TRBJ2-7; a weak D match, TRBD2 (5 bases). Germline CDR1 and CDR2: GTSNPN and SVGIG (reference sequence). V lost 7 bases and J lost 3, with 13 bases in between. This CDR3 has 12 amino acids. The chain's CDR3 is CALVDGNYEQYF. CDR3 DNA: TGTGCCTTGGTAGACGGGAACTACGAGCAGTACTTC.

This clone is deemed medium-sized (0.01 to 0.1%). The chain combines TRBV27 with TRBJ2-2; 9 nucleotides match TRBD1. The length of the CDR3 is 14 residues. V lost 6 bases and J lost 7; bases outside the gene matches: 6. Germline V gene data show CDR1 as MNHEY and CDR2 as SMNVEV (reference sequence). The DNA for the CDR3 is TGTGCCAGCAGGGAAGGACAGGGGATCGGGGAGCTGTTTTTT. Amino acids: CASREGQGIGELFF.

Only one count was recorded for this clone. The chain is built from TRBV21-1 and TRBJ1-2; TRBD1, the table's D call, was not compared with the DNA. TRBV21-1 is designated a pseudogene. The CDR3 loop spans 14 amino acids. The CDR3 spells CASSKTGQGCGYTF. The CDR3 DNA is TGTGCCAGCAGCAAAACGGGACAGGGGTGCGGCTACACCTTC.

Concerning this clone: It may be a read error: a sequence one base away is much more abundant. The conserved final phenylalanine or tryptophan is absent from the CDR3, which likely points to a read error. This rearrangement joins TRBV30 to TRBJ1-2; D is unclear. The CDR3 is 14 amino acids. V was pared by 3 bases and J by 8 bases, with 19 bases between. Germline values: CDR1 GTSNPN, CDR2 SVGIG (reference sequence). Here the CDR3 DNA reads TGTGCCTGGAGGGGTACGTGGAGGGATGACGGCTACACCCTC. Its protein product is CAWRGTWRDDGYTL.